This T cell receptor beta chain is drawn from a study of T cell changes during pregnancy in multiple sclerosis. The repertoire was sequenced with immunoSEQ multiplex PCR; TCRdb's copy has only in-frame clones and lacks some. This table has about 36,000 clones, roughly nine tenths appearing once. CDR1 is SGHRS and CDR2 is YFSETQ in the germline V gene. This CDR3 comprises 18 residues. With 3 bases clipped from V and 4 bases from J, the junction kept 8 bases outside the gene matches. The starting material was CD4+ T cells from peripheral blood mononuclear cells, obtained after pregnancy. The origin of this receptor is a female donor in good health, enrolled as a control in a pregnancy study. This chain uses TRBV5-1 with TRBJ2-1; 15 nucleotides align to TRBD2. DNA for the CDR3: TGCGCCAGCAGCTCGGGACTAGCGGGAGGTCCCTTATACAATGAGCAGTTCTTC. As protein: CASSSGLAGGPLYNEQFF.